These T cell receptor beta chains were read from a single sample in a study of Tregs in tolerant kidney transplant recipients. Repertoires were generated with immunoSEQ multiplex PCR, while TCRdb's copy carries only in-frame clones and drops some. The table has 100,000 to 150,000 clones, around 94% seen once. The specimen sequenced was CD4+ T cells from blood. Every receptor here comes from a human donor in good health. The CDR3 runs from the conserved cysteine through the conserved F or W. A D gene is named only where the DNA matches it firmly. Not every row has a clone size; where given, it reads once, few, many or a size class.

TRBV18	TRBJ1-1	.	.	TGTGCCAGCTCACCACAAAGGGGACTTAGGAACACTGAAGCTTTCTTT	CASSPQRGLRNTEAFF
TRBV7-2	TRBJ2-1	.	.	TGTGCCAGCACCTCGGCAGGGTTCCTCTACAATGAGCAGTTCTTC	CASTSAGFLYNEQFF
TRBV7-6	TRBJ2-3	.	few	TGTGCCAGCAGCTTACCGCTAGCAGATACGCAGTATTTT	CASSLPLADTQYF
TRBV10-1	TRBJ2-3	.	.	TGCGCCAGCAGTGAGTCGATGTCCCCCAATCCAGCGGCGTGGAGGACAGATACGCAGTATTTT	CASSESMSPNPAAWRTDTQYF
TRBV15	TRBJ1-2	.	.	TGTGCCACCAGCAGAGATACATCCAGGGGTGCCTATGGCTACACCTTC	CATSRDTSRGAYGYTF
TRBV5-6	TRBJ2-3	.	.	TGTGCCAGCAGCTTGTATATCACAGATACGCAGTATTTT	CASSLYITDTQYF
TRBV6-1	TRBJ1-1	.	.	TGTGCCACCCGGGACTCCCGTGGTGAAGCTTTCTTT	CATRDSRGEAFF
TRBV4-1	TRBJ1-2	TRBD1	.	TGCGCCAGCAGCCGACAGGGGGCCGGGGGCTACACCTTC	CASSRQGAGGYTF
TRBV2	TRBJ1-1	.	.	TGTGCCAGCAGTGGGGAGGGGGTCCCTGAAGCTTTCTTT	CASSGEGVPEAFF
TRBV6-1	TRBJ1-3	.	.	TGTGCCAGTTTAGTAGGGGCCGGAAACACCATATATTTT	CASLVGAGNTIYF
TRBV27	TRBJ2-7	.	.	TGTGCCAGCAGTCCGACGGGCTCGGGTTCCTACGAGCAGTACTTC	CASSPTGSGSYEQYF
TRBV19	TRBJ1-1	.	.	TGTGCCAGTAGTATGCTATTGAACACTGAAGCTTTCTTT	CASSMLLNTEAFF
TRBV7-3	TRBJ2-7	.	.	TGTGCCAGCAGCTCCTACAAGGACGAGCAGTACTTC	CASSSYKDEQYF
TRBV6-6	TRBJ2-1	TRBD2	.	TGTGCCAGCAGTTACTCTGGCGGGAGGTCCTACAATGAGCAGTTCTTC	CASSYSGGRSYNEQFF